The rows below give T cell receptor beta chains drawn from one sample of a study of T cell responses to AZD1222 COVID-19 vaccine. Generated by immunoSEQ multiplex PCR, the TCRdb table keeps only in-frame clones and is missing some. The sample lists about 150,000 clones; nearly 90% were seen once. Sequenced material: peripheral blood, taken on day 0 of AZD1222 vaccination. The receptors originated from an adult in good health. CDR3s include the opening cysteine and the closing phenylalanine or tryptophan.

J: TRBJ1-2
V: TRBV4-3
CDR3: CASSQDMGGPGYTF

J: TRBJ2-7
V: TRBV2
CDR3: CASSVTSGYEQYF

J: TRBJ2-7
V: TRBV25-1
CDR3: CASSDGPNVSADEQYF

J: TRBJ2-7
V: TRBV19
CDR3: CASSIAEGSYEQYF

J: TRBJ1-4
V: TRBV4-1
CDR3: CASSRGPGQGNEKLFF

J: TRBJ2-3
V: TRBV19
CDR3: CASSRTDTQYF

J: TRBJ2-3
V: TRBV5-1
CDR3: CASSLVPVAGSASTDTQYF

J: TRBJ2-3
V: TRBV14
CDR3: CASSRLAGVRDTQYF

J: TRBJ2-7
V: TRBV6-5
CDR3: CASSITGTGAYEQYF

J: TRBJ1-5
V: TRBV5-1
CDR3: CASSPEGWGNQPQHF

J: TRBJ2-7
V: TRBV7-2
CDR3: CASSPSTMASGSYEQYF

J: TRBJ2-1
V: TRBV4-3
CDR3: CASSQDVAGGPSSSYNEQFF

J: TRBJ2-1
V: TRBV5-1
CDR3: CASSSVMTGEQFF

J: TRBJ2-7
V: TRBV6-2/TRBV6-3
CDR3: CASSYQASSEQYF

J: TRBJ1-6
V: TRBV30
CDR3: CAWSVPATGYNSPLHF

J: TRBJ2-7
V: TRBV4-2
CDR3: CASSQDMGDSYEQYF

J: TRBJ1-6
V: TRBV6-4
CDR3: CASSDARTGGGNSPLHF

J: TRBJ1-5
V: TRBV9
CDR3: CASSPAMGQPQHF

J: TRBJ2-7
V: TRBV16
CDR3: CASSPSLDRSYEQYF

J: TRBJ2-7
V: TRBV7-2
CDR3: CASSPDRGPYEQYF

J: TRBJ2-1
V: TRBV14
CDR3: CASSLRTGSYNEQFF

J: TRBJ2-3
V: TRBV24-1
CDR3: CATSGRVAETTDTQYF

J: TRBJ2-2
V: TRBV7-2
CDR3: CASSANAVNTGELFF

J: TRBJ1-5
V: TRBV5-8
CDR3: CASSRDRGQVQPQHF

J: TRBJ1-5
V: TRBV19
CDR3: CASSVGLGINQPQHF

J: TRBJ1-1
V: TRBV18
CDR3: CASSPPAGRGEAFF

J: TRBJ1-6
V: TRBV5-4
CDR3: CASSFGQGGNSPLHF

J: TRBJ1-2
V: TRBV18
CDR3: CASSLQGNPGGYTF

J: TRBJ1-1
V: TRBV11-3
CDR3: CASSLVPPGQAFF

J: TRBJ2-5
V: TRBV11-2
CDR3: CASSWRHQETQYF

J: TRBJ1-4
V: TRBV19
CDR3: CASSTPREGSNEKLFF

J: TRBJ1-6
V: TRBV2
CDR3: CASSEGQSGNSPLHF

J: TRBJ2-1
V: TRBV5-1
CDR3: CASSLAASGYNEQFF

J: TRBJ2-2
V: TRBV6-2/TRBV6-3
CDR3: CASRPGGRAGELFF

J: TRBJ2-1
V: TRBV19
CDR3: CASSKFAGKNEQFF

J: TRBJ2-5
V: TRBV12-3/TRBV12-4
CDR3: CASSFFRGETQYF

J: TRBJ2-2
V: TRBV6-6
CDR3: CASRASGRLNTGELFF

J: TRBJ2-5
V: TRBV19
CDR3: CASSRTSGQETQYF

J: TRBJ1-2
V: TRBV14
CDR3: CASSQVWASGYTF

J: TRBJ2-1
V: TRBV5-5
CDR3: CASSFREPSYNEQFF

J: TRBJ1-5
V: TRBV4-3
CDR3: CASSQALGDGRPQHF